This TCR beta chain was captured in a study of T cells expressing NK-cell markers. This CDR3 is 15 amino acids long. The germline V gene encodes CDR1 SEHNR and CDR2 FQNEAQ (reference sequence). Scientists made TCR beta cDNA using 5'RACE template switching with UMIs. No DNA is given; TCRdb re-called the 5' RACE reads and lists each CDR3 protein once. The sample totals about 30,000 distinct CDR3 sequences. The genes are TRBV7-9 and TRBJ2-2; TCRdb indicates TRBD1, and absent DNA this call remains unverified. This clonotype was sampled from a woman aged 18 to 75 in good health. The sequencing input was blood T cells: a sorted CD56 or NKG2C T cell subset, CD4+ or CD8+ T cells, or bulk PBMC T cells (not recorded which). CDR3: CASSLPGIDTGELFF.